The TCR beta chain described here comes from a study of T cells in Graves' hyperthyroidism and ophthalmopathy. This clonotype was recorded at least ten times. V was pared by 8 bases and J by 8 bases, with 21 bases between. The CDR3 length is 15 residues. CDR1 is SNHLY, CDR2 FYNNEI, per germline. RNA transcripts were the template for amplifying TCR beta CDR3 regions. With the HTBI primer set, the TCR CDR3 went through a first round of RT-PCR. TCRdb recomputed calls from the multiplex PCR reads with MiXCR, one row per CDR3 protein. The table shows a few hundred thousand distinct CDR3 sequences, with roughly 14% occurring only once.

Sequencing was performed on blood. The source is a woman between 25 and 40 years old with Graves' ophthalmopathy. The chain is built from TRBV2 and TRBJ1-4; possibly TRBD1 for D (6 bases). The CDR3 reads CASGGVQGREEKLFF. In DNA, the CDR3 is TGTGCCAGCGGGGGGGTTCAGGGGCGAGAGGAAAAACTGTTTTTT.